The subject of this entry is one T cell receptor (beta chain). Its antigen remains unidentified. Germline values: CDR1 SGDLS, CDR2 YYNGEE. Trimming left V 4 bases short and J 4 bases short, with 8 bases between. This CDR3 region has 12 residues. TCRdb's copy holds only in-frame clones and misses some; the assay was immunoSEQ multiplex PCR. The data hold roughly 42,000 clones, with around two thirds observed a single time. Each patient relapsed following autologous stem cell transplantation, and prior brentuximab vedotin exposure differed. These data come from a study of PD-1 blockade in classical Hodgkin lymphoma. Findings and caveats of the study: TCR diversity rose significantly by C4D1 in CD4+ but not CD8+ cells.

This receptor was identified in a human donor with classical Hodgkin lymphoma. Sequencing used peripheral blood mononuclear cells (PBMCs), obtained at baseline. The chain links TRBV9 to TRBJ2-5; no clear D. The CDR3 spells CASSPSAETQYF. The CDR3 coding sequence is TGTGCCAGCAGCCCCTCAGCAGAGACCCAGTACTTC.